What follows is one T cell receptor beta chain and its context. Antigen: not known. These data are taken from a study of cytomegalovirus exposure and HLA in healthy donors. Germline V gives CDR1 SGHVS, CDR2 FQNEAQ. This CDR3 contains 15 residues. The V gene lost 5 bases and the J gene lost 7 bases, with 21 bases spanning the gap. The study, taken as a whole, reports: The authors later found TCR association rates varying by HLA locus, with DRB1 most and HLA-C fewest. In an earlier analysis, most TCR beta V segments were productive about 87% or about 30% of the time.

In the PCR, 60 Vbeta and 13 Jbeta primers were used. Assay: immunoSEQ multiplex PCR; the TCRdb copy retains only in-frame clones and omits some. The repertoire consists of about 200,000 clones, with 80% to 90% occurring once and the leading ten covering around 0.34%. Material: PBMCs. The chain couples TRBV7-8 to TRBJ2-7; a weak D match, TRBD2 (5 bases). This receptor was identified in a woman aged 30 to 39 in good health and CMV-seronegative. This CDR3 reads CASSPRRVASGEQYF. DNA of the CDR3: TGTGCCAGCAGCCCCCGACGCGTGGCGTCGGGGGAGCAGTACTTC.